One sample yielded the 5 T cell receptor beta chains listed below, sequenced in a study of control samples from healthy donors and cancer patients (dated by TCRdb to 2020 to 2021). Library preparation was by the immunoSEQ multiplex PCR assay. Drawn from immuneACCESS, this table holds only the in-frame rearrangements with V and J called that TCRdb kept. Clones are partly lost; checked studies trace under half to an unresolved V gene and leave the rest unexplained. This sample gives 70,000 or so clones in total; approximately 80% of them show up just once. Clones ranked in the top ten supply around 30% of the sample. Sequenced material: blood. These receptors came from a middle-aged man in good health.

This CDR3 is CASSTTGESYYEQYF. CDR3 in DNA: TGTGCCAGCAGTACCACAGGGGAGTCCTATTACGAGCAGTACTTC. This sequence joins TRBV7-9 and TRBJ2-7, with 7 positions matching TRBD1. This CDR3 is built from 15 residues. Germline V gene lookup returns CDR1 SEHNR and CDR2 FQNEAQ (reference sequence). Germline trimming cut 6 bases from V and 4 bases from J; bases unmatched to any gene: 12.

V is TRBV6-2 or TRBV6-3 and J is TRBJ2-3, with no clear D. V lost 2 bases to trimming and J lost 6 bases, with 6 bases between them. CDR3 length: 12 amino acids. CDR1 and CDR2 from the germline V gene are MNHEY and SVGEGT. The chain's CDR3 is CASSYPADTQYF. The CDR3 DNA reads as TGTGCCAGCAGTTACCCCGCCGATACGCAGTATTTT.

Written as DNA, the CDR3 is TGTGCCAGCTCCCACGGGGGGGCCTCAGATACGCAGTATTTT. It is translated as CASSHGGASDTQYF. The genes are TRBV18 and TRBJ2-3, with 8 bases lining up with TRBD2. Germline V gene lookup returns CDR1 KGHSH and CDR2 LQKENI. The CDR3 has 14 amino acids. Trimming removed 6 bases from V and 4 bases from J; junction bases left unmatched: 6.

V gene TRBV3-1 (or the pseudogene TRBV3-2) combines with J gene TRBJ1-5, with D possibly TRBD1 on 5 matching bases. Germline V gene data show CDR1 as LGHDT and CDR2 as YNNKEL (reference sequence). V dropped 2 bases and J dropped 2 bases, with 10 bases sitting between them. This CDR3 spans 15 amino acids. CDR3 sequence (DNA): TGTGCCAGCAGCCAACCGACAGCTCGCAATCAGCCCCAGCATTTT. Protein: CASSQPTARNQPQHF.

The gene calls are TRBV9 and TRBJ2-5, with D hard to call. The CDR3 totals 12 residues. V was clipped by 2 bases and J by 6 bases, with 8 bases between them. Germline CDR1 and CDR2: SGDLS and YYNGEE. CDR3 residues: CASSVNHQTQYF. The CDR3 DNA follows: TGTGCCAGCAGCGTCAACCACCAGACCCAGTACTTC.